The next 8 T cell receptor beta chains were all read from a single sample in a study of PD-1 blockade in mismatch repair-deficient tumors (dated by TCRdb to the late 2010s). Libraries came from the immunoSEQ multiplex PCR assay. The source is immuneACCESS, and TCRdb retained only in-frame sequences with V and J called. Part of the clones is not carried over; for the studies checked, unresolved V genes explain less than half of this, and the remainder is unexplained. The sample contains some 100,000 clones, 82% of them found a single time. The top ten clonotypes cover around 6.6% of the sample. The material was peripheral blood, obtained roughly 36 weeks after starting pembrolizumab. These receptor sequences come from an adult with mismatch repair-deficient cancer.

Here the CDR3 DNA reads TGCGCCAGCAGCTTAACCGGGCCAAATAGCTCTGGAAACACCATATATTTT. Translation gives CASSLTGPNSSGNTIYF. V gene TRBV5-1 combines with J gene TRBJ1-3; D not certain. V was trimmed by 2 bases and J by 0 bases, leaving 15 bases between them. There are 17 residues in the CDR3. The germline V gene encodes CDR1 SGHRS and CDR2 YFSETQ. Complete variable domain (other parts from reference TRBV5-1 and TRBJ1-3): KAGVTQTPRYLIKTRGQQVTLSCSPISGHRSVSWYQQTPGQGLQFLFEYFSETQRNKGNFPGRFSGRQFSNSRSEMNVSTLELGDSALYLCASSLTGPNSSGNTIYFGEGSWLTVV.

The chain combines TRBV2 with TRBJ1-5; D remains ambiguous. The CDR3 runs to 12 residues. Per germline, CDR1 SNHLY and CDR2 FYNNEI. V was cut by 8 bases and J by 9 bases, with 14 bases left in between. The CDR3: CASCGDPGPQHF. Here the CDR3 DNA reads TGTGCCAGCTGTGGGGATCCAGGGCCCCAGCATTTT.

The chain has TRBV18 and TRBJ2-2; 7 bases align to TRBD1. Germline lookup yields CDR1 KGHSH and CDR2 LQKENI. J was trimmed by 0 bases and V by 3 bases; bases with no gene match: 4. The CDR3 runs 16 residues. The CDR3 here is CASSPAGTANTGELFF. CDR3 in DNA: TGTGCCAGCTCACCCGCCGGGACAGCGAACACCGGGGAGCTGTTTTTT.

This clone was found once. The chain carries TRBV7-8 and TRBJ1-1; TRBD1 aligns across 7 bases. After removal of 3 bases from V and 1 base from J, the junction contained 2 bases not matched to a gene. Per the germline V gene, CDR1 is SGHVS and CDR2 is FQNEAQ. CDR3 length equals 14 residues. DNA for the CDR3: TGTGCCAGCAGCTTGGGACAGTCGAACACTGAAGCTTTCTTT. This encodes CASSLGQSNTEAFF.

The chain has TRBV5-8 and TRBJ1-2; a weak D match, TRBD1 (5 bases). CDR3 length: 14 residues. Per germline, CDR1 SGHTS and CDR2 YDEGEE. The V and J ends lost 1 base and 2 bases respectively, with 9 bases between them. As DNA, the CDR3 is TGTGCCAGCAGCTTGAGGAGGGGAAACTATGGCTACACCTTC. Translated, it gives CASSLRRGNYGYTF.

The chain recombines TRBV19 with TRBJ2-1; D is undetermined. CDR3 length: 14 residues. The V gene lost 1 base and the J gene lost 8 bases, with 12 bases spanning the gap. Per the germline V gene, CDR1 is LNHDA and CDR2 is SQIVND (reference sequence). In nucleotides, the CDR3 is TGTGCCAGTAGTATAGTTATGGGTTCCTATGAGCAGTTCTTC. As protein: CASSIVMGSYEQFF. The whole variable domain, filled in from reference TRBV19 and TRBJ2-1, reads DGGITQSPKYLFRKEGQNVTLSCEQNLNHDAMYWYRQDPGQGLRLIYYSQIVNDFQKGDIAEGYSVSREKKESFPLTVTSAQKNPTAFYLCASSIVMGSYEQFFGPGTRLTVL.

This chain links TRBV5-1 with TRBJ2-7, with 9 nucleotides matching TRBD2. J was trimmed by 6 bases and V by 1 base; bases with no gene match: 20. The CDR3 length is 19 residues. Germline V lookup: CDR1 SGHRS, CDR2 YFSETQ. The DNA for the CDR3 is TGCGCCAGCAGCTTGTTTAGTAGGCGGGAGGGTCCCTTTGAGTTCGAGCAGTACTTC. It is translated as CASSLFSRREGPFEFEQYF.

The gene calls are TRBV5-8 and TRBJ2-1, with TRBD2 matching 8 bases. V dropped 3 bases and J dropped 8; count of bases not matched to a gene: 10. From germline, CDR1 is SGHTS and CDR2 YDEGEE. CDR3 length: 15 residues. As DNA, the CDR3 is TGTGCCAGCAGCTACCTTAGCGGGACGGTCTATGAGCAGTTCTTC. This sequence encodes CASSYLSGTVYEQFF. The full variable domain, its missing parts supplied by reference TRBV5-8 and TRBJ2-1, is EAGVTQSPTHLIKTRGQQATLRCSPISGHTSVYWYQQALGLGLQFLLWYDEGEERNRGNFPPRFSGRQFPNYSSELNVNALELEDSALYLCASSYLSGTVYEQFFGPGTRLTVL.